These 3 T cell receptor beta chains originate from one sample sequenced in a study of T-cell memory formation after mild COVID-19. A single record per CDR3 protein comes from TCRdb applying MiXCR to the 5' RACE reads. Counted here are about 150,000 distinct CDR3 sequences, around 25% occurring once; the ten biggest clones make up around 22%. The sequenced material came from PBMCs or a T cell subset sorted from them (not recorded which). The receptors here all came from an adult woman who had mild COVID-19 (a few samples of this study predate the infection). Cell type and time point are not known.

The chain has TRBV3-1 and TRBJ2-7, with 9 bases aligning to TRBD2. The CDR3 totals 14 residues. The V gene's germline CDR1 is LGHDT and CDR2 YNNKEL (reference sequence). V lost 4 bases, J lost 5 bases, and 6 bases stayed unmatched. CDR3 in DNA: TGTGCCAGCAGCCTCCGCGGGGGGGCCGACGAGCAGTACTTC. This translates into CASSLRGGADEQYF.

This chain uses TRBV3-1 with TRBJ2-1; 7 bases are shared with TRBD2. The V and J ends lost 4 bases and 2 bases, in that order; junction bases with no gene match: 11. CDR1 is LGHDT and CDR2 is YNNKEL in the germline V gene (reference sequence). This CDR3 region has 17 residues. CDR3 amino acids: CASSPLAGVSPYNEQFF. CDR3 nucleotides: TGTGCCAGCAGCCCACTGGCGGGGGTGTCCCCCTACAATGAGCAGTTCTTC.

This clonotype was observed many times. The gene calls are TRBV4-1 and TRBJ2-2; TRBD1 matches 8 bases. Germline trimming cut 2 bases from V and 4 bases from J; bases unmatched to any gene: 6. CDR3 length: 16 residues. The germline gives CDR1 MGHRA, CDR2 YSYEKL. The CDR3 sequence: CASSQSGQGATGELFF. The CDR3 nucleotides are TGCGCCAGCAGCCAATCCGGGCAGGGGGCCACCGGGGAGCTGTTTTTT.